Reported below is one T cell receptor (beta chain). This clone was detected ten times or more. The antigen it recognizes is unknown. No base quality values were provided; no much bigger clone lies one nucleotide off. None of the patients had been given any treatment before thyroid surgery. Using T-cell receptor beta sequencing, the study looked back at clinical samples from patients collected from the early 2010s to the late 2010s. The data were obtained in a study of metastatic and nonmetastatic thyroid tumors (dated by TCRdb to about 2020). Looking at the study overall: Repertoires from peripheral blood and from tumor or nodule tissue samples of malignant and benign thyroid patients were compared.

From cysteine to phenylalanine, the CDR3 is 17 amino acids long. Kept here is only the CDR3 DNA, which spans 51 bases and is read in frame from base 1. Based on the germline V gene, the CDR1 and CDR2 sequences are MGHRA and YSYEKL. The junction shows trimming of 6 bases on V and 0 bases on J, plus 18 bases between the germline ends. Library prep was done by PCR. Sequencing was carried out with an Illumina HiSeq 4000. High-throughput sequencing was used to profile the CDR3 region of the TCR beta-chain in every patient. For the original study's pipeline: A classifier to discriminate distant-metastatic papillary thyroid cancer patients was built from CDR3 differences across clinicopathological groups. The Shannon index was used to assess repertoire diversity, and the Morisita-Horn index was used to assess tumor-blood repertoire similarity. TCRdb cleaned the public reads at Q25 with fastp, built clones with MiXCR and kept in-frame beta chains. The V and J calls, along with clone size, are taken from TCRdb and not from the paper's own processing. The sample table contains about 69,000 clones; only one count was recorded for 12% to 15% of them. More than 6.5% of the sample belongs to the ten largest clones.

On the study overall, not on this receptor specifically: In both blood and tumor samples, malignant tumors were reported to have significantly higher TCR beta diversity than benign nodules.

Recombination linked TRBV4-1 to TRBJ2-4, and the D gene may be TRBD2, 5 bases matching. The specimen sequenced was blood. The receptor was isolated from a male donor with papillary thyroid cancer or a benign thyroid nodule (not recorded which). Some clones in this sample may be carry-over from other donors' samples. The CDR3 corresponds to CASRAKGDTLAKNIQYF. The DNA is as follows: TGCGCCAGCAGGGCCAAGGGAGACACCCTAGCCAAAAACATTCAGTACTTC.